This T cell receptor (beta chain) originates from a study of CD8+CD57+ T cells in acquired aplastic anemia. Study-level results: Patients and controls shared over 25 CD8+ CDR3 sequences.

Remarks on this clonotype: Its antigen is not identified. This CDR3 fails to terminate in the conserved phenylalanine or tryptophan, so it likely reflects a read error. No DNA is shown, since the ends of the CDR3 on it are uncertain; the CDR3 is the one TCRdb lists.

CD8+CD57+ cell expansion had been shown by flow cytometry in patients chosen for sequencing. Genomic DNA, the template, was used for profiling of the TCR beta VDJ and CDR3. MiXCR, run by TCRdb on the reads, gives a single entry per CDR3 protein. The sample has 200,000 to 250,000 distinct CDR3 sequences; 65% are singletons. The sequenced material came from sorted CD4+, CD8+, or CD8+CD57+ T cells (not recorded which) from PBMCs. The TCR was taken from a human donor with aplastic anemia.

The CDR3 spells CASTRTSRGL. The chain recombines TRBV6-5 with TRBJ2-2; the table's D call of TRBD2 was not tested on the DNA. Germline CDR1 and CDR2: MNHEY and SVGAGI. The CDR3 comprises 10 residues, both ends counted.